Sequencing of this T cell receptor (beta chain) was carried out in a study of T cell repertoires in cytomegalovirus infection (dated by TCRdb to the late 2010s). Regarding the research as a whole: The peptide stimulations were aimed at well-studied HLA-B-restricted epitopes as well as recently identified HLA-C-restricted CMV epitopes, whose presentation resists viral immunomodulation. Donor HLA type was relevant to the analysis, because carriage of CMV infection together with the matching HLA type was indicated by public TCR beta signatures.

These reads were obtained on an Illumina HiSeq 1500. TCRdb reworked the public reads: Q25 trimming with fastp, MiXCR clone assembly, productive beta chains retained. All rows with the same CDR3 protein become a single entry with the most common DNA and genes. For this sample the table gives 300,000 to 400,000 distinct CDR3 sequences, of which about 25% were detected only once. About 14% of the sample comes from the top ten. The treatment or condition label, read with the paper, signifies: in vitro stimulation with specific CMV peptide epitopes to enrich CMV-specific T cells. The paper's findings and limits, for the study overall: The ex vivo response was dominated by HLA-C-restricted CMV-specific TCR beta clonotypes, which also provided the single most frequent clonotype in two of eight donors. Carriers of CMV infection plus the relevant HLA type were discriminated by the cumulative frequency of public TCR beta family members in the study cohort and in an independent roughly 350-donor cohort.

In regard to this clonotype: Its antigen remains undetermined. No base quality values were provided; no much bigger clone lies one nucleotide off.

CDR1 and CDR2, per the germline V gene, are MNHEY and SVGEGT. The CDR3 runs 16 residues from the cysteine to the phenylalanine. Kept here is only the CDR3 DNA, which spans 48 bases and is read in frame from base 1. A distance of 13 bases separates the germline ends of V and J, which lose 2 bases and 0 bases respectively. The sequence was collected from a human donor in good health (CMV status not recorded). Some clones in this sample may be carry-over from other donors' samples. The sequence joins TRBV6-2 or TRBV6-3 to TRBJ1-1; the D gene is possibly TRBD1, with 5 bases matching. The specimen was cultured PBMCs, collected from culture after CMV antigen stimulation. The DNA sequence follows: TGTGCCAGCAGTTACGGTTGGGGCGCGGTGAACACTGAAGCTTTCTTT. This codes for CASSYGWGAVNTEAFF.